Described below is a single T cell receptor beta chain sequence and its context. The data belong to a study of blood T cell repertoires in COVID-19. Study-wide context: Sources were T cells, B-cell-depleted T cells, or PBMCs; the material itself was cDNA or gDNA.

Assay: immunoSEQ multiplex PCR; the TCRdb copy retains only in-frame clones and omits some. Among almost 250,000 clones listed, over 75% were seen once. The CDR3 spans 15 residues. CDR1 MNHNY and CDR2 SVGAGI come from the germline V gene (reference sequence). Between the trimmed V and J ends, which lost 6 bases and 8 bases, there was a span of 19 bases. The source material was PBMCs or T cells enriched from blood (not recorded which). This TCR derives from a woman between 45 and 60 years old with acute COVID-19. J is TRBJ1-4 and V is TRBV6-6; D is uncertain. CDR3 loop: CASSYGEATGEKLFF. The CDR3 nucleotides read TGTGCCAGCAGCTATGGCGAGGCAACGGGAGAAAAACTGTTTTTT.